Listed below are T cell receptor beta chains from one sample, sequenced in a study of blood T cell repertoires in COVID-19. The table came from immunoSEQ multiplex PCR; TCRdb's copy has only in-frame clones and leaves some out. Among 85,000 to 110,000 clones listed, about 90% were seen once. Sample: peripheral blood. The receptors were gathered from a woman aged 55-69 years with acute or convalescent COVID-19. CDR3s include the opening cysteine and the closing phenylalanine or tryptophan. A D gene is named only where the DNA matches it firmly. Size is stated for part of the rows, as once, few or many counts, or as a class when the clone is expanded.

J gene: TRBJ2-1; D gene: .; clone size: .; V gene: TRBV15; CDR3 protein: CATRRGYNEQFF; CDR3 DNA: TGTGCCACCCGGAGGGGCTACAATGAGCAGTTCTTC
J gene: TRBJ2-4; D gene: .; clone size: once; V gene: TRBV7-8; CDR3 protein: CASSLEGQRENIQYF; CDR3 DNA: TGTGCCAGCAGCTTAGAGGGGCAGCGAGAAAACATTCAGTACTTC
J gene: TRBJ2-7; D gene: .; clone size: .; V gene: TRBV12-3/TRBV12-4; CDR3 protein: CASSPDLLYEQYF; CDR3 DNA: TGTGCCAGCAGCCCCGACTTGCTATACGAGCAGTACTTC
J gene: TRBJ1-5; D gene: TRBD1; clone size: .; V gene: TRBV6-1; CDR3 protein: CASSEALTTGGGQPQHF; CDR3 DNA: TGTGCCAGCAGTGAAGCCCTCACAACAGGGGGTGGACAGCCCCAGCATTTT
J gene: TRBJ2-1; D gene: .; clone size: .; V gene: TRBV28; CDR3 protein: CASSQGRSYNEQFF; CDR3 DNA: TGTGCCAGCAGTCAGGGGAGATCCTACAATGAGCAGTTCTTC
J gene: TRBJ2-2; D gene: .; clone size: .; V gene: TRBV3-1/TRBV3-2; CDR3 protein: CASSQGEFSVAGELFF; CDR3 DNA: TGTGCCAGCAGCCAAGGAGAATTTAGCGTGGCCGGGGAGCTGTTTTTT
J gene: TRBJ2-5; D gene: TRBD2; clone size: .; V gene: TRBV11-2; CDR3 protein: CASSASSGRALGETQYF; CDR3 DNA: TGTGCCAGCAGCGCCTCTAGCGGGAGGGCCTTGGGAGAGACCCAGTACTTC
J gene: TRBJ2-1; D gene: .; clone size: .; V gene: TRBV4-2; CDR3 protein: CASSQDQGARTYNEQFF; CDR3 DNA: TGTGCCAGCAGCCAAGATCAAGGGGCGAGAACCTACAATGAGCAGTTCTTC
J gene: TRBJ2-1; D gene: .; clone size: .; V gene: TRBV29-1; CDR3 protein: CSAALDIYNEQFF; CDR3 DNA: TGCAGCGCCGCGCTCGACATCTACAATGAGCAGTTCTTC
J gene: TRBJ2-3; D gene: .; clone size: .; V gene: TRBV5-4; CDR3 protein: CASRGRNADTQYF; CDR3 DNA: TGTGCCAGCAGAGGGAGGAATGCAGATACGCAGTATTTT
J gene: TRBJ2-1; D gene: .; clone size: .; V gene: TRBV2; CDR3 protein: CASSARGHEQFF; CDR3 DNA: TGTGCCAGCAGCGCTCGAGGCCATGAGCAGTTCTTC
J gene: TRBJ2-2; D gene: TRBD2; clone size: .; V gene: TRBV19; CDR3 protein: CASSTGTSGRVTGELFF; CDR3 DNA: TGTGCCAGTAGTACCGGGACTAGCGGGAGAGTCACCGGGGAGCTGTTTTTT
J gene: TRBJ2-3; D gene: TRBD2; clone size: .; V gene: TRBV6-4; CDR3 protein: CASRPLAGGLDTQYF; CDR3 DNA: TGTGCCAGCAGACCCCTAGCGGGAGGTCTAGATACGCAGTATTTT
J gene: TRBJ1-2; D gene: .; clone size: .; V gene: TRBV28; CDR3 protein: CASSFPWEYGYTF; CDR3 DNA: TGTGCCAGCAGTTTCCCATGGGAGTATGGCTACACCTTC
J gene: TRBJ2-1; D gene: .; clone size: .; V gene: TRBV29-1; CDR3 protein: CSVVGVNEQFF; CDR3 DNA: TGCAGCGTTGTCGGGGTCAATGAGCAGTTCTTC
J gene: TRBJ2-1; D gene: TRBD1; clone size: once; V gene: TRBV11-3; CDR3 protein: CASSFGQGNEQFF; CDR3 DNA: TGTGCCAGCAGCTTCGGACAGGGCAATGAGCAGTTCTTC
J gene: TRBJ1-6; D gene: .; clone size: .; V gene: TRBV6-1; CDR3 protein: CASSEAAGYNSPLHF; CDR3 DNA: TGTGCCAGCAGTGAAGCCGCAGGATATAATTCACCCCTCCACTTT
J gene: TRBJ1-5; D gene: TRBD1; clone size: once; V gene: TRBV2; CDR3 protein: CASSAGTGGNQPQHF; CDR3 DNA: TGTGCCAGCAGCGCTGGGACAGGGGGGAATCAGCCCCAGCATTTT
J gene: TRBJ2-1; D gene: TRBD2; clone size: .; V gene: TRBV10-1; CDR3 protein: CASSDGLAGGDEQFF; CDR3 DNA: TGCGCCAGCAGTGATGGACTAGCGGGAGGCGATGAGCAGTTCTTC
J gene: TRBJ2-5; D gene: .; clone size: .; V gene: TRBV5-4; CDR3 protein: CASSLGGVGETQYF; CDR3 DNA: TGTGCCAGCAGCTTGGGGGGCGTGGGAGAGACCCAGTACTTC
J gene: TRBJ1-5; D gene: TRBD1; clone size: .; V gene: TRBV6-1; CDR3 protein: CASSEGTGRDQPQHF; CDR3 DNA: TGTGCCAGCAGTGAAGGGACAGGGAGGGATCAGCCCCAGCATTTT
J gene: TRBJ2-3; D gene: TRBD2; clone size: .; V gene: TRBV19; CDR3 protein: CASSMFGSAGGPVGDTQYF; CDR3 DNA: TGTGCCAGTAGTATGTTCGGATCCGCGGGAGGGCCTGTAGGAGATACGCAGTATTTT
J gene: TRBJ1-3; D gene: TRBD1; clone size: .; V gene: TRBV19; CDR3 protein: CASTRAGTGLPSGNTIYF; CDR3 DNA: TGTGCCAGTACCCGCGCGGGGACAGGGCTACCATCTGGAAACACCATATATTTT
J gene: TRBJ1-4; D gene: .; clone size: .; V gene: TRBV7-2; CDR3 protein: CASSLAVGVNEKLFF; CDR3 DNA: TGTGCCAGCAGCTTAGCGGTAGGGGTTAATGAAAAACTGTTTTTT
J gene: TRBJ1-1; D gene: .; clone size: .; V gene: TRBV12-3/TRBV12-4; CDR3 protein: CASSETVPHEAFF; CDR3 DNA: TGTGCCAGCAGCGAGACAGTTCCGCACGAAGCTTTCTTT
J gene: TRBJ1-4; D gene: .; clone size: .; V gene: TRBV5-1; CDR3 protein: CASRPGGQANEKLFF; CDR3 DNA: TGCGCCAGCAGGCCGGGGGGACAAGCTAATGAAAAACTGTTTTTT
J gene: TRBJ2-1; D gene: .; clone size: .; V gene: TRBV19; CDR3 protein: CASSRGYWRNEQFF; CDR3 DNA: TGTGCCAGTAGCCGGGGGTACTGGCGCAATGAGCAGTTCTTC
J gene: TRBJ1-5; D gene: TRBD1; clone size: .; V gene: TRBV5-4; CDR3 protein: CASSSQGDSNQPQHF; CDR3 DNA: TGTGCCAGCAGCTCACAGGGGGATAGCAATCAGCCCCAGCATTTT
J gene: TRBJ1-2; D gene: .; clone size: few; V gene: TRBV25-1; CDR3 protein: CASSGWGDGYTF; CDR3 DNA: TGTGCCAGCAGTGGATGGGGCGATGGCTACACCTTC
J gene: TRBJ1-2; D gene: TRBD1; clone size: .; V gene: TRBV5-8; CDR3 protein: CASTTWGRGRDGYTF; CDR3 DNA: TGTGCCAGCACCACCTGGGGCAGGGGGCGGGATGGCTACACCTTC
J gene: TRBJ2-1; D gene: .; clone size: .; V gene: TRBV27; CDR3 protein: CASSLSPWPNEQFF; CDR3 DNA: TGTGCCAGCAGTTTATCGCCCTGGCCCAATGAGCAGTTCTTC
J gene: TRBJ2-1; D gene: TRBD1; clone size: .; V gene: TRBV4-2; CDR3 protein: CASSQDEGTGAYNEQFF; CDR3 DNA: TGTGCCAGCAGCCAAGATGAAGGGACAGGGGCCTACAATGAGCAGTTCTTC
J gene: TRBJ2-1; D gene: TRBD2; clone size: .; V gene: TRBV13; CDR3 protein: CASSLEVAGDYNEQFF; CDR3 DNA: TGTGCCAGCAGCTTAGAGGTAGCGGGAGACTACAATGAGCAGTTCTTC
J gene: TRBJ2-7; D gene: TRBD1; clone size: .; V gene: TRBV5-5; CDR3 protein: CASSLGASGQGYEQYF; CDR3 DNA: TGTGCCAGCAGCTTGGGTGCCTCGGGACAGGGCTACGAGCAGTACTTC
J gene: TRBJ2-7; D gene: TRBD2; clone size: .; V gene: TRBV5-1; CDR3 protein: CASSPGTSRAYEQYF; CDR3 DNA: TGCGCCAGCAGTCCTGGGACTAGCCGCGCCTACGAGCAGTACTTC
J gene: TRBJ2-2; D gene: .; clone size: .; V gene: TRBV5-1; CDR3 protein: CASSFSQGNTGELFF; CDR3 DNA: TGCGCCAGCAGCTTCTCCCAGGGGAATACCGGGGAGCTGTTTTTT
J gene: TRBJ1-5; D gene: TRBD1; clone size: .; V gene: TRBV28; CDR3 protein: CASSLEGQPSNQPQHF; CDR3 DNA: TGTGCCAGCAGTTTAGAGGGACAGCCTAGCAATCAGCCCCAGCATTTT
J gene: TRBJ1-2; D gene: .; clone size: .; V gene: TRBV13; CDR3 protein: CASSGKLLDRLEDLSYGYTF; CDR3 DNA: TGTGCCAGCAGCGGCAAACTCCTCGACAGGCTTGAGGATTTGTCCTATGGCTACACCTTC
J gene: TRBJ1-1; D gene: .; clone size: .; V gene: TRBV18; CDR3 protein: CASSPPTVHEAFF; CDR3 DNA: TGTGCCAGCTCACCTCCGACAGTTCATGAAGCTTTCTTT
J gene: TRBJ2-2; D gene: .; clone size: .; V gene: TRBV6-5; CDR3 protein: CASRLYQGYTGELFF; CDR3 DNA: TGTGCCAGCAGACTATACCAGGGGTACACCGGGGAGCTGTTTTTT
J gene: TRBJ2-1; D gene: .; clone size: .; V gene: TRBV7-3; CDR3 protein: CASSTGFNWNEQFF; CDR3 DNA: TGTGCCAGCAGTACGGGTTTTAACTGGAATGAGCAGTTCTTC
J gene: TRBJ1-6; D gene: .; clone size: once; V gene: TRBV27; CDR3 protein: CASSFRGNSPLHF; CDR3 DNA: TGTGCCAGCAGCTTCAGGGGTAATTCACCCCTCCACTTT
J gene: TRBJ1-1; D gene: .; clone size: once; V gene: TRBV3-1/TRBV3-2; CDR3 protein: CASSRSSNTEAFF; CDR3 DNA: TGTGCCAGCAGCCGCAGTTCGAACACTGAAGCTTTCTTT
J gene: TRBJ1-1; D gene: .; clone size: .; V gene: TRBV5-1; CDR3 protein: CASSLIQNTEAFF; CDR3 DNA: TGCGCCAGCAGCTTAATACAGAACACTGAAGCTTTCTTT
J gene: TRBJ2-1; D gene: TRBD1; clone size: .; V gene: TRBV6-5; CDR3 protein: CASRVLDRGNEQFF; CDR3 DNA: TGTGCCAGCAGAGTCCTCGACAGGGGTAATGAGCAGTTCTTC
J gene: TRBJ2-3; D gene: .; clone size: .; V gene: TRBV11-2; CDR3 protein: CASSSPRLGPTDTQYF; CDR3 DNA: TGTGCCAGCAGCTCCCCCCGACTAGGACCCACAGATACGCAGTATTTT
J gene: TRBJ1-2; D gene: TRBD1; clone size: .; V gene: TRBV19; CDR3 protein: CASSIDHRGGYTF; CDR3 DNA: TGTGCCAGTAGTATAGACCACAGGGGTGGCTACACCTTC
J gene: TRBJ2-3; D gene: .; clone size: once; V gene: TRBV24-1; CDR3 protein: CATSDPSGEGTDTQYF; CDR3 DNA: TGTGCCACCAGTGACCCGTCAGGGGAGGGGACAGATACGCAGTATTTT
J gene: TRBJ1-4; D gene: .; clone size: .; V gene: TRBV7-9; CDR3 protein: CASSLEAGLPTEKLFF; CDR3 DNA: TGTGCCAGCAGCCTCGAGGCGGGCCTCCCGACCGAAAAACTGTTTTTT
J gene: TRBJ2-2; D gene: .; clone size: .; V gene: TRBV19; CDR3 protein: CASSIVSSNTGELFF; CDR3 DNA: TGTGCCAGTAGTATTGTTAGCTCGAACACCGGGGAGCTGTTTTTT
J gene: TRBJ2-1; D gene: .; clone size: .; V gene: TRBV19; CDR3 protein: CASSPNRVMRGNEQFF; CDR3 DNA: TGTGCCAGTAGTCCTAACAGGGTGATGAGGGGTAATGAGCAGTTCTTC
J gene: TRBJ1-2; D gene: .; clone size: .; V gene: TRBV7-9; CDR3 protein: CASSLRSGRMDAGYTF; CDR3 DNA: TGTGCCAGCAGCCTGCGGTCAGGGCGCATGGACGCTGGCTACACCTTC
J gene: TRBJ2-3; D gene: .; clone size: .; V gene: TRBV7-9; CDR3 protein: CASSLAQGDTQYF; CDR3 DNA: TGTGCCAGCAGCTTAGCTCAGGGGGATACGCAGTATTTT
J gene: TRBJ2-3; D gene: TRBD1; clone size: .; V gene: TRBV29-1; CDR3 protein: CSVAPGQTTDTQYF; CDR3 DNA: TGCAGCGTTGCTCCGGGACAGACCACAGATACGCAGTATTTT
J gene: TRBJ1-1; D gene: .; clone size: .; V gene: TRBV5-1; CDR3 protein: CASSRREGGNTEAFF; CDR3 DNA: TGCGCCAGCAGTCGCAGGGAAGGTGGGAACACTGAAGCTTTCTTT
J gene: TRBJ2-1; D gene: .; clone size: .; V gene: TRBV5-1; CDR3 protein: CASSLGGPNNEQFF; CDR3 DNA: TGCGCCAGCAGCTTGGGTGGGCCCAACAATGAGCAGTTCTTC
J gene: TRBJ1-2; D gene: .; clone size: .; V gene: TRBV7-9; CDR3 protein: CASSPGQYGYTF; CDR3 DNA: TGTGCCAGCAGCCCCGGACAGTATGGCTACACCTTC
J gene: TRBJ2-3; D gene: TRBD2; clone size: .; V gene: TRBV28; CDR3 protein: CASSPLATFTDTQYF; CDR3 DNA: TGTGCCAGCAGTCCACTAGCGACCTTCACAGATACGCAGTATTTT